This passage covers 6 T cell receptor beta chains from one sample sequenced in a study of blood T cell repertoires in COVID-19 (dated by TCRdb to between 2020 and 2021). Libraries were built with the immunoSEQ multiplex PCR assay. TCRdb took over this immuneACCESS table, retaining in-frame rearrangements with V and J assigned. Such tables are incomplete; in checked studies, under half of the missing clones stem from an unresolved V gene, and the remainder is unexplained. The sample table contains some 54,000 clones; only one count was recorded for less than 90% of them. The ten largest clones take up roughly 2% of the sample. Source material: peripheral blood. The receptors stem from a woman in her sixties with acute or convalescent COVID-19.

This clone was seen a single time. Other nucleotide sequences in the sample specify the same CDR3. V usage is TRBV24-1 and J usage is TRBJ1-1; D is unresolved. The V gene lost 5 bases and the J gene lost 1 base, with 7 bases spanning the gap. CDR1 is KGHDR, CDR2 SFDVKD, per germline. The CDR3 totals 13 residues. The CDR3 sequence: CATSGGGNTEAFF. The CDR3 DNA reads TGTGCCACCAGTGGTGGAGGGAACACTGAAGCTTTCTTT.

This sequence joins TRBV19 and TRBJ2-3; possible D gene TRBD2, 6 bases. V dropped 3 bases and J dropped 4 bases, with 11 bases sitting between them. CDR3 length: 14 amino acids. Germline-derived CDR1 and CDR2 are LNHDA and SQIVND (reference sequence). The CDR3: CASSIVGGPDTQYF. CDR3 DNA sequence: TGTGCCAGTAGTATCGTGGGGGGTCCAGATACGCAGTATTTT.

The V and J genes are TRBV2 and TRBJ1-5; TRBD1 matches at 9 bases. The CDR3 runs 16 residues. Germline CDR1 SNHLY, CDR2 FYNNEI. Trimming cost V 4 bases and J 6 bases; bases outside gene matches: 10. The CDR3 reads CASSAIRTGDSQPQHF. The CDR3 nucleotides are TGTGCCAGCAGTGCGATAAGGACAGGGGATAGTCAGCCCCAGCATTTT.

This clone was recorded once. V is TRBV3-1 (or the pseudogene TRBV3-2) and J is TRBJ1-1; D is undetermined. V gave up 1 base and J gave up 0 bases, with 12 bases separating them. Germline V lookup: CDR1 LGHDT, CDR2 YNNKEL (reference sequence). The CDR3 is made up of 16 amino acids. The CDR3 region is CASSQALGSMNTEAFF. The CDR3 DNA is TGTGCCAGCAGCCAAGCGTTGGGCAGCATGAACACTGAAGCTTTCTTT.

This rearrangement joins TRBV9 to TRBJ2-7, with 7 nucleotides matching TRBD1. CDR1 and CDR2 from the germline V gene are SGDLS and YYNGEE. V gave up 2 bases and J gave up 6 bases; unmatched junction bases: 5. CDR3 length: 13 residues. Here the CDR3 reads CASSVGDRAEQYF. The CDR3 DNA follows: TGTGCCAGCAGCGTGGGAGACAGGGCCGAGCAGTACTTC.

The rearrangement uses TRBV2 and TRBJ1-4; perhaps TRBD1 as D (5 bases). Germline V lookup: CDR1 SNHLY, CDR2 FYNNEI. Trimming stripped 7 bases from V and 8 bases from J, with 17 bases between. This CDR3 contains 14 residues. The CDR3 here is CASKLMTDFEKLFF. DNA for the CDR3: TGTGCCAGCAAGTTAATGACAGACTTCGAAAAACTGTTTTTT.